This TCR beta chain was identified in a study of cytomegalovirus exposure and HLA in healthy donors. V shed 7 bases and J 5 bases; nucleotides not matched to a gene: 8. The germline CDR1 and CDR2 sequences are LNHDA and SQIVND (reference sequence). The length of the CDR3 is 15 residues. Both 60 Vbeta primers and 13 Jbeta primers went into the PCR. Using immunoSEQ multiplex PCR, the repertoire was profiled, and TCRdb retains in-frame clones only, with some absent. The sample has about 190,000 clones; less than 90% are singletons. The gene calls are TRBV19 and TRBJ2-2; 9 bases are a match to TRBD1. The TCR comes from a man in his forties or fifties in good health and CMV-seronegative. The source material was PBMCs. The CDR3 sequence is CASMGTGFITGELFF. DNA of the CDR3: TGTGCCAGTATGGGGACAGGGTTTATTACCGGGGAGCTGTTTTTT.